Only a few counts were recorded for the clone carrying this TCR beta chain. Its specificity is not known. 13 Jbeta primers and 60 Vbeta primers were used for the PCR. Assay: immunoSEQ multiplex PCR; the TCRdb copy retains only in-frame clones and omits some. The sample lists some 150,000 clones; about two thirds were seen once. These data come from a study of cytomegalovirus exposure and HLA in healthy donors. Study-level results: A later analysis found most CMV-associated TCR beta chains apparently HLA-restricted. Across all donors, roughly uniform sequencing depth was an assumption of the presence/absence analyses.

V shed 5 bases and J shed 9 bases, with 14 bases lying between them. The germline V gene has CDR1 MGHDK and CDR2 SYGVNS. This CDR3 is built from 13 residues. This TCR came from a man aged 50 to 59 in good health and CMV-seropositive. Material for sequencing was PBMCs. The V gene is TRBV25-1, the J gene TRBJ2-1, with a weak D call TRBD2 (7 bases). CDR3 region: CASSSYGGAEQFF. CDR3 DNA: TGTGCCAGCAGTTCCTATGGGGGGGCTGAGCAGTTCTTC.